The next 15 T cell receptor beta chains were all read from a single sample in a study of T cells after yellow fever vaccination. TCRdb used MiXCR to reprocess the 5' RACE reads, holding one entry per CDR3 protein. The sample lists 500,000 to 650,000 distinct CDR3 sequences, 9% to 15% occurring once. This specimen consisted of PBMCs, obtained on the day of the yellow fever booster vaccination. The receptor source for this set is a man aged 25-40 years who received the YFV17D yellow fever vaccine.

This clonotype was recorded a few times. The V and J genes are TRBV19 and TRBJ2-3, with no clear D. CDR1 is LNHDA, CDR2 SQIVND, per germline (reference sequence). The CDR3 has 13 residues. V was cut by 5 bases and J by 8 bases, with 14 bases left in between. CDR3 coding DNA: TGTGCCAGTAGTTCGAAGGTAATCGGTACGCAGTATTTT. Translation: CASSSKVIGTQYF.

The rearrangement uses TRBV9 and TRBJ1-4, with 7 bases lining up with TRBD1. V lost 3 bases to trimming and J lost 8 bases; unmatched junction nucleotides: 7. The CDR3 has 14 amino acids. Germline CDR1 reads SGDLS; CDR2 reads YYNGEE. In nucleotides, the CDR3 is TGTGCCAGCAGCGATCGACAGGGAGGCGAAAAACTGTTTTTT. It translates to CASSDRQGGEKLFF. Based on the CDR3 plus reference TRBV9 and TRBJ1-4, the full variable domain is DSGVTQTPKHLITATGQRVTLRCSPRSGDLSVYWYQQSLDQGLQFLIQYYNGEERAKGNILERFSAQQFPDLHSELNLSSLELGDSALYFCASSDRQGGEKLFFGSGTQLSVL.

CDR3 protein: CSARNSGSEQFF. For the CDR3, the DNA is TGCAGTGCTAGAAATAGCGGAAGTGAGCAGTTCTTC. The V gene is TRBV20-1, the J gene TRBJ2-1; a possible D gene is TRBD2 (6 bases). V lost 2 bases, J lost 9 bases, and 11 bases lay in between. Germline V gene data show CDR1 as DFQATT and CDR2 as SNEGSKA (reference sequence). The CDR3 length is 12 residues.

This clonotype has more than one count but fewer than ten. The V and J genes are TRBV30 and TRBJ1-6; no clear D gene. V lost 4 bases and J 8 bases, leaving 15 bases between the germline ends. The CDR3 is 14 amino acids. Germline V gene data show CDR1 as GTSNPN and CDR2 as SVGIG (reference sequence). CDR3 residues: CAWNKLRRDSPLHF. The CDR3, as DNA: TGTGCCTGGAATAAGTTAAGGCGGGATTCACCCCTCCACTTT. The whole variable domain, remainder taken from reference TRBV30 and TRBJ1-6, is SQTIHQWPATLVQPVGSPLSLECTVEGTSNPNLYWYRQAAGRGLQLLFYSVGIGQISSEVPQNLSASRPQDRQFILSSKKLLLSDSGFYLCAWNKLRRDSPLHFGNGTRLTVT.

The chain employs TRBV4-2 and TRBJ1-5; TRBD1 is a possible D gene (6 bases). The CDR3 sequence is 14 residues long. Per germline, CDR1 LGHNA and CDR2 YNFKEQ. Trimming stripped 3 bases from V and 4 bases from J, with 10 bases between. CDR3 protein: CASSQTTGNQPQHF. The CDR3 DNA reads TGTGCCAGCAGCCAGACCACAGGGAATCAGCCCCAGCATTTT.

This clonotype was counted a single time. The junction departs from germline at one end; a sequencing error may be responsible. CDR3 protein: CTSSYGTAQYEQYF. Written as DNA, the CDR3 is TGTACCAGCAGTTACGGGACAGCCCAGTACGAGCAGTACTTC. The chain is built from TRBV6-5 and TRBJ2-7; 7 bases are a match to TRBD1. This CDR3 has 14 amino acids. In germline, CDR1 is MNHEY, CDR2 SVGAGI.

This clonotype was seen a handful of times. The CDR3 is CASSYRGGGQYF. For the CDR3, the DNA is TGTGCCAGCAGCTACAGAGGAGGGGGGCAGTACTTC. The V and J genes are TRBV7-9 and TRBJ2-7; either TRBD1 or TRBD2 may supply D (6 bases each). The CDR3 is made up of 12 amino acids. Trimming shortened V by 4 bases and J by 9 bases, and 13 bases separated the two germline ends. In germline, CDR1 is SEHNR, CDR2 FQNEAQ (reference sequence).

The chain couples TRBV7-9 to TRBJ2-1; 7 bases map to TRBD2. Germline-derived CDR1 and CDR2 are SEHNR and FQNEAQ (reference sequence). V was pared by 8 bases and J by 2 bases, with 3 bases of the junction left unmatched. The CDR3 is 13 residues long. The CDR3 sequence is CASGREAYNEQFF. Here the CDR3 DNA reads TGTGCCAGCGGCCGGGAGGCCTACAATGAGCAGTTCTTC.

This clonotype came up a few times. This chain links TRBV21-1 with TRBJ1-6; the tabulated D call, TRBD1, remains unverified against the DNA. TRBV21-1 is marked as a pseudogene. There are 16 residues in the CDR3. CDR3 in amino acids: CASSKVKDRVNSPLHF. The CDR3 region has the DNA TGTGCCAGCAGCAAAGTTAAGGACAGGGTCAATTCACCCCTCCACTTT.

The rearrangement links TRBV5-1 to TRBJ1-4, with D possibly matching TRBD1 (5 bases). CDR1 SGHRS and CDR2 YFSETQ come from the germline V gene. The CDR3 consists of 17 residues. With 0 bases removed from V and 1 base from J, the gap between germline ends came to 13 bases. In DNA form, the CDR3 reads TGCGCCAGCAGCTTGGATGCGGATCAGGGAACTAATGAAAAACTGTTTTTT. Translated, it gives CASSLDADQGTNEKLFF.

This rearrangement joins TRBV30 to TRBJ2-7; 7 bases fit TRBD1. In germline, CDR1 is GTSNPN, CDR2 SVGIG (reference sequence). CDR3 length: 14 amino acids. With 4 bases clipped from V and 3 bases from J, the junction kept 9 bases outside the gene matches. In nucleotides, the CDR3 is TGTGCCTGGACTACACAGGCAGGGGGCTACGAGCAGTACTTC. Protein product: CAWTTQAGGYEQYF.

The chain uses TRBV29-1 and TRBJ2-1; tentatively, D is TRBD2 (5 bases). The CDR3 length is 12 residues. Trimming stripped 8 bases from V and 3 bases from J, with 11 bases between. CDR1 is SQVTM, CDR2 ANQGSEA, per germline. CDR3 DNA sequence: TGCAGCTATTCCGGGGTCTACAATGAGCAGTTCTTC. Its protein is CSYSGVYNEQFF.

The chain uses TRBV27 and TRBJ2-7, with TRBD2 identical over 9 bases. Germline V gives CDR1 MNHEY, CDR2 SMNVEV (reference sequence). CDR3 length: 15 residues. The V and J ends lost 2 bases and 2 bases, in that order; junction bases with no gene match: 4. The CDR3 nucleotides read TGTGCCAGCAGTTTAAAGCTAGCGGGAACCTACGAGCAGTACTTC. Translated, it gives CASSLKLAGTYEQYF.

This chain connects TRBV12-5 to TRBJ2-1, with D perhaps matching TRBD2 (5 bases). The CDR3 runs to 15 residues. The germline CDR1 and CDR2 sequences are LGHNT and FRNRAP. The CDR3 DNA is TGTGTTAGCAGTACCTCAATTGCGGGCGACAATGAGCAGTTCTTC. Residues: CVSSTSIAGDNEQFF.

This clonotype was detected only once. The chain links TRBV7-9 to TRBJ2-3, with 7 bases identical to TRBD1. Losses at the gene ends were 5 bases for V and 0 bases for J; bases not matched to a gene: 2. CDR1 and CDR2 from the germline V gene are SEHNR and FQNEAQ (reference sequence). This CDR3 spans 14 amino acids. For the CDR3, the DNA is TGTGCCAGCAGCAGGGGACAGAGCACAGATACGCAGTATTTT. Translated: CASSRGQSTDTQYF. The full variable domain, in which reference TRBV7-9 and TRBJ2-3 provide the parts outside the CDR3, is DTGVSQNPRHKITKRGQNVTFRCDPISEHNRLYWYRQTLGQGPEFLTYFQNEAQLEKSRLLSDRFSAERPKGSFSTLEIQRTEQGDSAMYLCASSRGQSTDTQYFGPGTRLTVL.